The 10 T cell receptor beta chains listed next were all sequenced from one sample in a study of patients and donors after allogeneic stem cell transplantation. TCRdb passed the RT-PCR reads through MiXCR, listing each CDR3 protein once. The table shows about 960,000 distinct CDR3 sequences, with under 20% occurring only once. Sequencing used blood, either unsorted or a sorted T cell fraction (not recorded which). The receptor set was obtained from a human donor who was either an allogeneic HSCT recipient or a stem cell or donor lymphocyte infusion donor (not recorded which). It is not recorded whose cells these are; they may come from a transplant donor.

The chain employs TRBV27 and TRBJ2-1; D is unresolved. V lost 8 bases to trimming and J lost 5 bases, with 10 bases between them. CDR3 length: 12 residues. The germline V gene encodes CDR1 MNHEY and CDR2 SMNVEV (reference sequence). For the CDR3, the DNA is TGTGCCAGCTGGGCCACCCACAATGAGCAGTTCTTC. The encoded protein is CASWATHNEQFF.

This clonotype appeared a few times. CDR3 region: CASSYSGKQNSPLHF. CDR3 in DNA: TGTGCCAGCAGTTACTCCGGGAAACAAAATTCACCCCTCCACTTT. V and J are TRBV6-2 or TRBV6-3 and TRBJ1-6; D uncertain. Between the trimmed V and J ends, which lost 0 bases and 7 bases, there was a span of 10 bases. The CDR3 has 15 residues. Germline CDR1 MNHEY, CDR2 SVGEGT.

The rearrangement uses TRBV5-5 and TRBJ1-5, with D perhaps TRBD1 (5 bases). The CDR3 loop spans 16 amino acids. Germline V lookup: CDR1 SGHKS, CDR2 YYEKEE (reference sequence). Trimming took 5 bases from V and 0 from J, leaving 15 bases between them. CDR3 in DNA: TGTGCCAGCAGTGGGGGACTTTCCTATAGCAATCAGCCCCAGCATTTT. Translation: CASSGGLSYSNQPQHF.

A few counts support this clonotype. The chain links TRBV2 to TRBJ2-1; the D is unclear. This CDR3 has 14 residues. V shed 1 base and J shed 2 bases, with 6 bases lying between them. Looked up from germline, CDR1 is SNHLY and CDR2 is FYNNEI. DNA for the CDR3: TGTGCCAGCAGTGAAGACCGGGCCTACAATGAGCAGTTCTTC. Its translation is CASSEDRAYNEQFF.

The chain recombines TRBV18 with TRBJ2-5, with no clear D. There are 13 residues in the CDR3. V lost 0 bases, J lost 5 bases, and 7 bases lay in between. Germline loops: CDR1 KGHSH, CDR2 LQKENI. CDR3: CASSPPVKETQYF. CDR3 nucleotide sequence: TGTGCCAGCTCACCACCGGTCAAGGAGACCCAGTACTTC.

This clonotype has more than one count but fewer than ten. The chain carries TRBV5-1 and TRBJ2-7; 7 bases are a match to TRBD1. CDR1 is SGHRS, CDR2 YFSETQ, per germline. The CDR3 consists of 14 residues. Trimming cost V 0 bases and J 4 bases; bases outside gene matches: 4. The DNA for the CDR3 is TGCGCCAGCAGCTTGGCCGGGACAGAATACGAGCAGTACTTC. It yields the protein CASSLAGTEYEQYF.

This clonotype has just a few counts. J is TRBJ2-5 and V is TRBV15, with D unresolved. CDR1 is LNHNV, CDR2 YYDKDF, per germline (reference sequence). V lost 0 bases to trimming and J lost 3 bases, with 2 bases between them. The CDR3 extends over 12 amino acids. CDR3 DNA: TGTGCCACCAGCAGAGAGGAAGAGACCCAGTACTTC. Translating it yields CATSREEETQYF.

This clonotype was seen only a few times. The CDR3 DNA is TGTGCCAGCAGCGTGGACACATACAATGAGCAGTTCTTC. Amino acid sequence: CASSVDTYNEQFF. The chain combines TRBV9 with TRBJ2-1; D perhaps matches TRBD1 (5 bases). Germline assignment: CDR1 SGDLS and CDR2 YYNGEE. The CDR3 is made up of 13 amino acids. The ends were cut back, 2 bases at V and 4 bases at J, with 7 bases in the middle.

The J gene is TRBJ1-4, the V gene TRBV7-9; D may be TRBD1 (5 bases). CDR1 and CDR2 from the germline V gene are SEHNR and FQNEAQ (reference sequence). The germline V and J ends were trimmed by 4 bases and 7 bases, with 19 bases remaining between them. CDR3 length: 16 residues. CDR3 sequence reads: CASSSSIGGGGEKLFF. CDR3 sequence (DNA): TGTGCCAGCAGCTCCTCAATCGGGGGTGGGGGTGAAAAACTGTTTTTT.

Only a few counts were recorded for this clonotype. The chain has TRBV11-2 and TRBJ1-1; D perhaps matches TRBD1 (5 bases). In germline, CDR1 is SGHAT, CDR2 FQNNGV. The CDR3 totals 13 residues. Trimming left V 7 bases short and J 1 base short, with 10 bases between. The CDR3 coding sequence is TGTGCCAGCACCATCAGGGCGAACACTGAAGCTTTCTTT. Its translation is CASTIRANTEAFF.